This T cell receptor beta chain was recorded in a study of blood T cell repertoires in COVID-19. Whole-study context: The United States, Italy and Spain supplied acute and convalescent COVID-19 samples. Sample material is recorded as cDNA or gDNA derived from T cells, B-cell-depleted T cells, or PBMCs.

Libraries were prepared by immunoSEQ multiplex PCR; TCRdb keeps only in-frame clonotypes and omits some of them. This repertoire shows roughly 40,000 clones, 75% to 90% found once; its top ten account for 9%. The sequenced sample consisted of peripheral blood. The receptor was derived from a woman aged 70-85 years with acute or convalescent COVID-19.

The DNA for the CDR3 is TGTGCCAGCAGCGCGAATATGAACACTGAAGCTTTCTTT. Translating it yields CASSANMNTEAFF. The rearrangement uses TRBV14 and TRBJ1-1; D uncertain. CDR3 length: 13 residues. The germline gives CDR1 SGHDN, CDR2 FVKESK. Trimming removed 5 bases from V and 0 bases from J, with 7 bases in between.